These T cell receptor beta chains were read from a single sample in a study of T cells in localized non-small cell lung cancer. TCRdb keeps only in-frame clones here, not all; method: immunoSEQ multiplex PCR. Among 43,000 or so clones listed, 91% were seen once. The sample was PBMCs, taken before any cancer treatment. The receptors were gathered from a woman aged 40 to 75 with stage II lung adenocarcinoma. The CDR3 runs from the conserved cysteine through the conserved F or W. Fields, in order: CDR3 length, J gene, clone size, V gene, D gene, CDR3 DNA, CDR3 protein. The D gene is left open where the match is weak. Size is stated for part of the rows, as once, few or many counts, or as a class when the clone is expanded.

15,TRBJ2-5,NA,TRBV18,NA,TGTGCCAGCTCACCACTAACGACTAGAAGAGAGACCCAGTACTTC,CASSPLTTRRETQYF
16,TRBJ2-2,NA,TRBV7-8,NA,TGTGCCAGCAGCTTAGGAGGAGGGGCGAACACCGGGGAGCTGTTTTTT,CASSLGGGANTGELFF
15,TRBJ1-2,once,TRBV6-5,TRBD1,TGTGCCAGCAGCCCGGTGGCGGACAGGGTCTATGGCTACACCTTC,CASSPVADRVYGYTF
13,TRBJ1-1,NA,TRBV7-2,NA,TGTGCCAGCAGCTTTCGAGGCCGAACTGAAGCTTTCTTT,CASSFRGRTEAFF
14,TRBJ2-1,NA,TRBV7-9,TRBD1,TGTGCCAGCAGCTTAGGGACAGGGAACAATGAGCAGTTCTTC,CASSLGTGNNEQFF
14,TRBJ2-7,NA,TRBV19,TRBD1,TGTGCCAGTAGCAGACAGGGGGCGACCTACGAGCAGTACTTC,CASSRQGATYEQYF
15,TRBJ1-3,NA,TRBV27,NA,TGTGCCAGCAGTCCTCGCCGGGGTAGTGGAAACACCATATATTTT,CASSPRRGSGNTIYF
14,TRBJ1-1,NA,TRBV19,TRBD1,TGTGCCAGTAGCCGAACAACAGGGGAGACTGAAGCTTTCTTT,CASSRTTGETEAFF
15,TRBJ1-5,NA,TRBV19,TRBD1,TGTGCCAGTAGTTTACAGGGGGCTAGGAATCAGCCCCAGCATTTT,CASSLQGARNQPQHF
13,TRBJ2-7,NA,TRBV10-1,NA,TGCGCCAGCAGTGTACAGCCGTCCTACGAGCAGTACTTC,CASSVQPSYEQYF
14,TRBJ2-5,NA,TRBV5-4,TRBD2,TGTGCCAGCAGTTCCTGGGGGGGGAGGGAGACCCAGTACTTC,CASSSWGGRETQYF
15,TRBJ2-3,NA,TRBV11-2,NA,TGTGCCAGCAGCTTTGGGTCTACTAGCACAGATACGCAGTATTTT,CASSFGSTSTDTQYF